Listed here is a single T cell receptor beta chain. This sample was taken from a study of shared clonotypes between healthy human individuals. Clones were read by immunoSEQ multiplex PCR, and TCRdb kept only the in-frame ones, dropping some. The repertoire holds roughly 76,000 clones, roughly three fifths seen once, with roughly 49% in the top ten. The CDR3 sequence is 14 residues long. Germline V CDR1 and CDR2: SQVTM, ANQGSEA. V lost 3 bases to trimming and J lost 6 bases, with 15 bases between them. The chain employs TRBV29-1 and TRBJ2-1; a weak D match, TRBD1 (6 bases). This TCR derives from a man aged 25-45 years in good health. Sequencing was carried out using memory CD8+ T cells sorted from blood. The subset here: CD45RO+ cells pooled with CCR7-negative TemRA cells. The CDR3 sequence: CSVEYGRGINEQFF. The CDR3 coding sequence is TGCAGCGTTGAGTACGGCAGGGGTATCAATGAGCAGTTCTTC.